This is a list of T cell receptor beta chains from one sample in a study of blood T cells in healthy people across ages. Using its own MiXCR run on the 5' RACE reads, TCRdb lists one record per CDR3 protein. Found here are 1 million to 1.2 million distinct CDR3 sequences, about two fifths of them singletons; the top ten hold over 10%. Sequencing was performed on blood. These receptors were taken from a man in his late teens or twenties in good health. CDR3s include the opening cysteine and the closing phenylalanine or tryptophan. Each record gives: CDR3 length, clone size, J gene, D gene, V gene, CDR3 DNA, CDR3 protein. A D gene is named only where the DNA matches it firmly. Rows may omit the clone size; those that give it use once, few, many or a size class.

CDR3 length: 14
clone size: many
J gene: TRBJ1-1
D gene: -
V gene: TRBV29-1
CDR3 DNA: TGCAGCGTTGAAACGGGGACACGGAACACTGAAGCTTTCTTT
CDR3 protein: CSVETGTRNTEAFF

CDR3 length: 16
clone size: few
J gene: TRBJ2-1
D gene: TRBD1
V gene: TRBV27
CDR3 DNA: TGTGCCAGCAGTCCTGGACAGGGGGTGCGCTACAATGAGCAGTTCTTC
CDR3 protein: CASSPGQGVRYNEQFF

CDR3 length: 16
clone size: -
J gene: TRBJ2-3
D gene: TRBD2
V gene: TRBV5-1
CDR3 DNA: TGCGCCAGCAGGGGGACTAGCGGGAAAAGCACAGATACGCAGTATTTT
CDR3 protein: CASRGTSGKSTDTQYF

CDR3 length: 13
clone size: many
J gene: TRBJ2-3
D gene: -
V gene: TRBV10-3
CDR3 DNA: TGTGCCATCAGTGACAGCTCCACAGATACGCAGTATTTT
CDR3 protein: CAISDSSTDTQYF

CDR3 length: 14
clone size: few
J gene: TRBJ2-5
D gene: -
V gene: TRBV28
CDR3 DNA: TGTGCCAGCAGTGTGATAGGAGGGGGAGAGACCCAGTACTTC
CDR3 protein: CASSVIGGGETQYF

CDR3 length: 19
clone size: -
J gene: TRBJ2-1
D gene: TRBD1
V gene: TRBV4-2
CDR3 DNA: TGTGCCAGCAGCCCGCGGCCTGGAAGGACAGGGAATCCCTATAATGAGCAGTTCTTC
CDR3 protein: CASSPRPGRTGNPYNEQFF

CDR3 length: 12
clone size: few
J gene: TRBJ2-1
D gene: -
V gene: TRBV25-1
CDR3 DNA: TGTGCCTCAGGGGAGCGGTACAATGAGCAGTTCTTC
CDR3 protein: CASGERYNEQFF

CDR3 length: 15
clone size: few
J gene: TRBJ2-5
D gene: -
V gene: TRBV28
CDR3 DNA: TGTGCCAGCAGTTTGGGTCTGGGCAGTCAAGAGACCCAGTACTTC
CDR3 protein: CASSLGLGSQETQYF

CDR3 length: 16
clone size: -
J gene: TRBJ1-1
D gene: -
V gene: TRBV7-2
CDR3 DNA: TGTGCCAGCAGCTTAAGACAGATTACTTTGAACACTGAAGCTTTCTTT
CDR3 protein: CASSLRQITLNTEAFF

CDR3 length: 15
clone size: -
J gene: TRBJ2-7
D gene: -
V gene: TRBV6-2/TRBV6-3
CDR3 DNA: TGTGCCAGCAGTTACTCGACGGACAGCTCCTACGAGCAGTACTTC
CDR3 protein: CASSYSTDSSYEQYF

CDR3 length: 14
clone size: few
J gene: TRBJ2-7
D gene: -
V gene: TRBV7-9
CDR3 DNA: TGTGCCAGCAGCCCTCCTGACAGTTCCTACGAGCAGTACTTC
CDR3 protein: CASSPPDSSYEQYF

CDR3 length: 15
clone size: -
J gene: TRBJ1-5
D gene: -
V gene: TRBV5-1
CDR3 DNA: TGCGCCAGCAGCTCCGGGACGGACGTAAATCAGCCCCAGCATTTT
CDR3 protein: CASSSGTDVNQPQHF

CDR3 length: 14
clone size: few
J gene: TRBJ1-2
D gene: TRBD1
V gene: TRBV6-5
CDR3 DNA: TGTGCCAGCAGCCGCCAAGGACAGGATCTTGGCTACACCTTC
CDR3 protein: CASSRQGQDLGYTF

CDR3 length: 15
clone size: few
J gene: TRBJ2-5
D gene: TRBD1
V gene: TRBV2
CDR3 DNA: TGTGCCAGCACCCGGGACAGGCAGTACCAAGAGACCCAGTACTTC
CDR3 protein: CASTRDRQYQETQYF